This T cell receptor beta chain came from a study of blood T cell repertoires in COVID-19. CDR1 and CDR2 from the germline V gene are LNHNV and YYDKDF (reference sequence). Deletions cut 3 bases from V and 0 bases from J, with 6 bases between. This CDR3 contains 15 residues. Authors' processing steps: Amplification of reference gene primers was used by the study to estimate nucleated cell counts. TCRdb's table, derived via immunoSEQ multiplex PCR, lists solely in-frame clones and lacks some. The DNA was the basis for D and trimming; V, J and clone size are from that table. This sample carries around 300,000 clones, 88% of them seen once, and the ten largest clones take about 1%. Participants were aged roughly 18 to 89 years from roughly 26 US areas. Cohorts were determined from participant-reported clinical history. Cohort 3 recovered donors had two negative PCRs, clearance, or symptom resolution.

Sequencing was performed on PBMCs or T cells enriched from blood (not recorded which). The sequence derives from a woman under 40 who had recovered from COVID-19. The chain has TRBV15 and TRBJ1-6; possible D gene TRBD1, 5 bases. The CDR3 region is CATSSGGSYNSPLHF. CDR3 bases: TGTGCCACCAGCAGCGGGGGCTCCTATAATTCACCCCTCCACTTT.